Sequencing of this TCR beta chain was carried out in a study of T cell responses to AZD1222 COVID-19 vaccine. Findings and limits, study-wide: Two AZD1222 administrations were followed by greater Spike-specific TCR breadth and depth. White British people made up most donors, females outnumbered males, and clonal diversity was possibly underestimated. Spike was spanned by vaccine-associated CD4 TCRs, with dominance at 160-218 and 743-854.

CDR1 is KGHSH, CDR2 LQKENI, per germline. CDR3 size: 18 residues. V was trimmed by 2 bases and J by 3 bases, leaving 19 bases between them. This table comes from immunoSEQ multiplex PCR, and its TCRdb copy is limited to in-frame clones, with some not included. The table has approximately 160,000 clones, about 92% seen once. In regard to this clone: The antigen is unknown.

V is TRBV18 and J is TRBJ2-2, with D perhaps matching TRBD1 (6 bases). The input for sequencing was peripheral blood, taken on day 0 of AZD1222 vaccination. The TCR originated in an adult in good health. This chain's CDR3 is CASSPRTVSSTDTGELFF. The CDR3 coding sequence is TGTGCCAGCTCACCAAGGACAGTTTCCAGTACAGACACCGGGGAGCTGTTTTTT.